This TCR beta chain was recorded in a study of blood T cell repertoires in COVID-19. This CDR3 contains 14 residues. V shed 6 bases and J shed 2 bases, with 14 bases lying between them. The germline gives CDR1 MNHEY, CDR2 SMNVEV (reference sequence). Source study methods: Amplifying reference gene primers gave estimates of nucleated cell counts. Only in-frame clones appear in the TCRdb table, and some are missing; sequencing was by immunoSEQ multiplex PCR. V and J calls and clone size are as listed in that table; D and trimming were resolved from the DNA. The sample carries some 100,000 clones, less than 80% recorded once.

This sequence was found in a man aged 50-60 years with acute or convalescent COVID-19. This sequence joins TRBV27 and TRBJ2-7; TRBD2 is a possible D gene (7 bases). The sample comprised peripheral blood. The CDR3 coding sequence is TGTGCCAGCAGATCGGGGGGCCGCGCCTACGAGCAGTACTTC. Protein sequence: CASRSGGRAYEQYF.